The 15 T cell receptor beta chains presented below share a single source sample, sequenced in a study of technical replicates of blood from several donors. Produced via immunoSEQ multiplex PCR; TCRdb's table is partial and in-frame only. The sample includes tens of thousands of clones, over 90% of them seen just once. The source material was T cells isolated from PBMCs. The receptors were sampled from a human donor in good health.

CDR3 amino acids: CASSRITGGDARKTEAFF. Here the CDR3 DNA reads TGTGCCAGCAGCCGCATTACCGGAGGGGACGCCAGAAAGACTGAAGCTTTCTTT. The chain combines TRBV7-8 with TRBJ1-1, with D perhaps matching TRBD1 (5 bases). The CDR3 totals 18 residues. Germline V lookup: CDR1 SGHVS, CDR2 FQNEAQ. Trimming shortened V by 5 bases and J by 5 bases, and 27 bases separated the two germline ends.

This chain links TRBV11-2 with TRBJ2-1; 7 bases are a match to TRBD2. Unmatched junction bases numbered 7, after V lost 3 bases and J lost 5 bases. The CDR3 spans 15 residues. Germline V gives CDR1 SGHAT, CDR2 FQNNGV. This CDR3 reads CASSLARLAHNEQFF. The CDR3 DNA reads TGTGCCAGCAGCTTGGCCCGACTAGCCCACAATGAGCAGTTCTTC.

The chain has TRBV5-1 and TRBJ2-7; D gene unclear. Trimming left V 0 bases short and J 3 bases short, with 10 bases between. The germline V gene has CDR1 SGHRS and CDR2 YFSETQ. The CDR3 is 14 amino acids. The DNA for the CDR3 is TGCGCCAGCAGCTTGGAGCCCTCGCTCTACGAGCAGTACTTC. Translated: CASSLEPSLYEQYF.

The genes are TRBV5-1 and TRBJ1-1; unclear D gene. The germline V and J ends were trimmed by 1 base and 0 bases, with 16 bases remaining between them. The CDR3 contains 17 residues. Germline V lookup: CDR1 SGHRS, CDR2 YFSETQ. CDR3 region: CASSLFTTQVMNTEAFF. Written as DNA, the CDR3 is TGCGCCAGCAGCTTGTTTACCACTCAAGTTATGAACACTGAAGCTTTCTTT. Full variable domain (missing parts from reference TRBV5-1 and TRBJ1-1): KAGVTQTPRYLIKTRGQQVTLSCSPISGHRSVSWYQQTPGQGLQFLFEYFSETQRNKGNFPGRFSGRQFSNSRSEMNVSTLELGDSALYLCASSLFTTQVMNTEAFFGQGTRLTVV.

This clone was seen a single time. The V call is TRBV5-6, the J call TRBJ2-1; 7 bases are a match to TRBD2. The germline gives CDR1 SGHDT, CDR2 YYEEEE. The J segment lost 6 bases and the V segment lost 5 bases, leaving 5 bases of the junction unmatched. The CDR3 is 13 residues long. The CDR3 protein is CASRTGLLNEQFF. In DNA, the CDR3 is TGTGCCAGCAGAACGGGACTACTCAATGAGCAGTTCTTC.

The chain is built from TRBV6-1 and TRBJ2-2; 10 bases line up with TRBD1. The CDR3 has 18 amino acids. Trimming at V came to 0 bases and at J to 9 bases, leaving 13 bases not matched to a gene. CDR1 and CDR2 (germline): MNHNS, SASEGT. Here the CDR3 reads CASSEARYGTGVYRELFF. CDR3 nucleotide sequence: TGTGCCAGCAGTGAAGCGAGATACGGGACAGGGGTGTACAGGGAGCTGTTTTTT.

CDR3: CASSLERGTSYTF. The CDR3 DNA reads TGTGCCAGCAGCTTGGAAAGGGGAACCAGCTACACCTTC. The rearrangement uses TRBV7-2 and TRBJ1-2; the D gene is possibly TRBD1 (5 bases). This CDR3 has 13 residues. Looked up from germline, CDR1 is SGHTA and CDR2 is FQGNSA. Between the trimmed V and J ends, which lost 3 bases and 9 bases, there was a span of 14 bases. Full variable domain (rest looked up from reference TRBV7-2 and TRBJ1-2): GAGVSQSPSNKVTEKGKDVELRCDPISGHTALYWYRQSLGQGLEFLIYFQGNSAPDKSGLPSDRFSAERTGGSVSTLTIQRTQQEDSAVYLCASSLERGTSYTFGSGTRLTVV.

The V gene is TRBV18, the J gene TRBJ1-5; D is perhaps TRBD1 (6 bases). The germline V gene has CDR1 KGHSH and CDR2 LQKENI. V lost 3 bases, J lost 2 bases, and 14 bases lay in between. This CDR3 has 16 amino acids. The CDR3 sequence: CASSPGGGSGNQPQHF. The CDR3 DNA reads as TGTGCCAGCTCACCCGGGGGGGGCAGTGGCAATCAGCCCCAGCATTTT.

The CDR3 protein is CASSAGQGLNYGYTF. As DNA, the CDR3 is TGTGCCAGCAGCGCAGGACAGGGTTTAAACTATGGCTACACCTTC. The chain joins TRBV9 to TRBJ1-2; 8 bases are shared with TRBD1. The CDR3 extends over 15 amino acids. V lost 3 bases to trimming and J lost 2 bases; unmatched junction nucleotides: 6. The germline CDR1 and CDR2 sequences are SGDLS and YYNGEE.

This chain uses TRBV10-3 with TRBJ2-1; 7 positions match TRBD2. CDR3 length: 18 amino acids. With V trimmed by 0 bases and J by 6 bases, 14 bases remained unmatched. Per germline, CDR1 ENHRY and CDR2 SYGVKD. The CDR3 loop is CAISESAGGRTAANEQFF. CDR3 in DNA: TGTGCCATCAGTGAGTCGGCCGGCGGGAGAACCGCGGCCAATGAGCAGTTCTTC.

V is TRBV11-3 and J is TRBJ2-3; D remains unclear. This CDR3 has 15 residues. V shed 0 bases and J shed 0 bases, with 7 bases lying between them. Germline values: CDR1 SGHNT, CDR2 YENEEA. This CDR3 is CASSLDGSSTDTQYF. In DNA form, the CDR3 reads TGTGCCAGCAGCTTAGACGGGTCTAGCACAGATACGCAGTATTTT.

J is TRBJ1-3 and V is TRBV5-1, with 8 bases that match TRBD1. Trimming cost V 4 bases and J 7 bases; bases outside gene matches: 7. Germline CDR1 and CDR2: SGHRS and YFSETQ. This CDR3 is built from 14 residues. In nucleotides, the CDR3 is TGCGCCAGCAGCATGGACAGGGAGTTCAACACCATATATTTT. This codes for CASSMDREFNTIYF.

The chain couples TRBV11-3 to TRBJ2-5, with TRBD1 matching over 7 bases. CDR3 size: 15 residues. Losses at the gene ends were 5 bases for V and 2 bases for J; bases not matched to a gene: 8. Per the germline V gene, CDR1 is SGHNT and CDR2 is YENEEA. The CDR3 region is CASSPRQGIQETQYF. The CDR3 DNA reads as TGTGCCAGCAGCCCCCGACAGGGAATACAAGAGACCCAGTACTTC. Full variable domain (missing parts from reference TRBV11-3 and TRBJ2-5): EAGVVQSPRYKIIEKKQPVAFWCNPISGHNTLYWYLQNLGQGPELLIRYENEEAVDDSQLPKDRFSAERLKGVDSTLKIQPAELGDSAVYLCASSPRQGIQETQYFGPGTRLLVL.

For the CDR3, the DNA is TGTGCCAGCAGTGAACAGGGGAACGAGCAGTACTTC. Translated: CASSEQGNEQYF. The rearrangement joins TRBV6-1 to TRBJ2-7; tentatively, D is TRBD1 (6 bases). V gave up 2 bases and J gave up 5 bases, with 7 bases separating them. This CDR3 contains 12 residues. CDR1 is MNHNS, CDR2 SASEGT, per germline.

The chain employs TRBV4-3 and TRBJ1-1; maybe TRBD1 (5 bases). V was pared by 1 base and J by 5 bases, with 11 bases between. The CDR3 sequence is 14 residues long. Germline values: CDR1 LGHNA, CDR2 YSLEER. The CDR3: CASSQVRSGTEAFF. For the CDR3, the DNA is TGCGCCAGCAGCCAAGTACGATCAGGGACTGAAGCTTTCTTT.